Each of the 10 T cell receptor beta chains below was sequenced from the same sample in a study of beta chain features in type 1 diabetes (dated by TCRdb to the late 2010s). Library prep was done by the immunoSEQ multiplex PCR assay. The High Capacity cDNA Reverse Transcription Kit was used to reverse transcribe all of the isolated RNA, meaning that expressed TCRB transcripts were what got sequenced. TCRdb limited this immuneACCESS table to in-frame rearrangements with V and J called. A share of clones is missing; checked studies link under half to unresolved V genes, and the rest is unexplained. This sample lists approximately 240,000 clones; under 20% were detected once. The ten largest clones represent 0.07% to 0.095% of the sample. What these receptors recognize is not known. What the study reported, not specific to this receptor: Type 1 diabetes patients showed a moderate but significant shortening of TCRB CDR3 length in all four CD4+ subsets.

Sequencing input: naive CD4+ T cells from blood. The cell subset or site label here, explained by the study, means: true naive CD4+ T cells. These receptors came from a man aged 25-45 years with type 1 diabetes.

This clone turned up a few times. The CDR3 DNA is TGTGCCAGCAGCTTAGATGGAGTGGAGGGCTACACCTTC. Encoded protein: CASSLDGVEGYTF. This chain connects TRBV7-9 to TRBJ1-2; D is unclear. Looked up from germline, CDR1 is SEHNR and CDR2 is FQNEAQ (reference sequence). With 1 base removed from V and 8 bases from J, the gap between germline ends came to 11 bases. This CDR3 has 13 residues.

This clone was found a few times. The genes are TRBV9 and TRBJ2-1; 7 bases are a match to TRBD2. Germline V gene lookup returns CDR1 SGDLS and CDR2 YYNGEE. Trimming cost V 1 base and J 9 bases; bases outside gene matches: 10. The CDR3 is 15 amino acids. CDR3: CASSVRDYLVSEQFF. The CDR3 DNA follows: TGTGCCAGCAGCGTACGGGACTATCTCGTCAGTGAGCAGTTCTTC.

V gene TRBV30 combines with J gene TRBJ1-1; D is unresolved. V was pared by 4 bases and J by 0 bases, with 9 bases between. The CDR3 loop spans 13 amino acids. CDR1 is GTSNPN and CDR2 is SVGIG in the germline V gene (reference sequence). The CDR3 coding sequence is TGTGCCTGGAAGAGGCAGGTGAACACTGAAGCTTTCTTT. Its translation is CAWKRQVNTEAFF.

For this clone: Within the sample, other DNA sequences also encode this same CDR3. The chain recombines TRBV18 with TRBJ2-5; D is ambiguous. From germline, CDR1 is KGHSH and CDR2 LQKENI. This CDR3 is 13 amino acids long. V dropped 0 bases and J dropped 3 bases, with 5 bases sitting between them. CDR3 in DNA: TGTGCCAGCTCACCACCGAGTAAAGAGACCCAGTACTTC. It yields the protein CASSPPSKETQYF.

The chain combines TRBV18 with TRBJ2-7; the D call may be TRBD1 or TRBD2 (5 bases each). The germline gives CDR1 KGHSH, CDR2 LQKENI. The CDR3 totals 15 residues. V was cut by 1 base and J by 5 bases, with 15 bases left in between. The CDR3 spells CASSPREGTLHEQYF. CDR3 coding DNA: TGTGCCAGCTCACCACGCGAGGGGACCCTCCACGAGCAGTACTTC.

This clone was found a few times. CDR3 in amino acids: CASSQGLAGEQDTQYF. CDR3 in DNA: TGTGCCAGCAGCCAAGGACTAGCGGGAGAACAGGATACGCAGTATTTT. The V and J genes are TRBV4-2 and TRBJ2-3; 12 nucleotides align to TRBD2. V was clipped by 1 base and J by 6 bases; unmatched bases: 5. The germline V gene encodes CDR1 LGHNA and CDR2 YNFKEQ. This CDR3 contains 16 residues.

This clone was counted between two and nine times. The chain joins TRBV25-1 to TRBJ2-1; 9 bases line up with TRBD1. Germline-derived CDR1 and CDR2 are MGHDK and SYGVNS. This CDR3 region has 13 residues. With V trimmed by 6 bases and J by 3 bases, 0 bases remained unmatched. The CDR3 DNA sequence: TGTGCCAGCAGGGACAGGGGCTACAATGAGCAGTTCTTC. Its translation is CASRDRGYNEQFF.

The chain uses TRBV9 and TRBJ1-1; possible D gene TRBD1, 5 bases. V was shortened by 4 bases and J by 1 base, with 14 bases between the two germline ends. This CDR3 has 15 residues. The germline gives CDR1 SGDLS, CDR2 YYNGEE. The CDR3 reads CASSPTLGGNTEAFF. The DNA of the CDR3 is TGTGCCAGCAGCCCGACCCTCGGGGGGAACACTGAAGCTTTCTTT.

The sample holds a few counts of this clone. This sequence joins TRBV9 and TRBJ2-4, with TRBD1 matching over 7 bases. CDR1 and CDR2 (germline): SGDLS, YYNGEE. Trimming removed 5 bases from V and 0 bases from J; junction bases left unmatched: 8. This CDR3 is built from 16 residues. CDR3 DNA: TGTGCCAGCAGTTTAACGACAGGGAGAGCCAAAAACATTCAGTACTTC. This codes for CASSLTTGRAKNIQYF.

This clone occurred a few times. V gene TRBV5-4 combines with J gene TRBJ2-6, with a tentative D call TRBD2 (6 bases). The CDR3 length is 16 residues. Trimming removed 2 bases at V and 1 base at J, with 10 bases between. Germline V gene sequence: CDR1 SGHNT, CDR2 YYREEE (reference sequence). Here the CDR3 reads CASSFLGRSGANVLTF. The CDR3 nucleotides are TGTGCCAGCAGCTTCCTGGGGAGGTCTGGGGCCAACGTCCTGACTTTC. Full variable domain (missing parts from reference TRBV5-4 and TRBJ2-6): ETGVTQSPTHLIKTRGQQVTLRCSSQSGHNTVSWYQQALGQGPQFIFQYYREEENGRGNFPPRFSGLQFPNYSSELNVNALELDDSALYLCASSFLGRSGANVLTFGAGSRLTVL.